These 7 T cell receptor beta chains share one sample of origin, sequenced in a study of PD-1 blockade in classical Hodgkin lymphoma. The patients all showed relapse after autologous stem cell transplantation, while their brentuximab vedotin exposure varied. Assay: immunoSEQ multiplex PCR; the TCRdb copy retains only in-frame clones and omits some. The sample has roughly 61,000 clones; approximately 89% are singletons. The specimen was peripheral blood mononuclear cells (PBMCs), collected before the second cycle of nivolumab. All receptors derive from a human donor with classical Hodgkin lymphoma.

The chain recombines TRBV2 with TRBJ2-3; the D is unclear. CDR3 length equals 15 residues. The V gene lost 5 bases and the J gene lost 0 bases, with 12 bases spanning the gap. CDR1 SNHLY and CDR2 FYNNEI come from the germline V gene. CDR3 bases: TGTGCCAGCAGTAACGGACGGAAAAGCACAGATACGCAGTATTTT. It is translated as CASSNGRKSTDTQYF.

The chain joins TRBV2 to TRBJ2-4; D is uncertain. The ends were cut back, 8 bases at V and 5 bases at J, with 7 bases in the middle. Germline V gene lookup returns CDR1 SNHLY and CDR2 FYNNEI. The CDR3 sequence is 11 residues long. CDR3 sequence reads: CASGAENIQYF. In nucleotides, the CDR3 is TGTGCCAGCGGAGCAGAAAACATTCAGTACTTC.

The V and J genes are TRBV14 and TRBJ2-1, with 8 bases aligning to TRBD2. Germline CDR1 is SGHDN and CDR2 is FVKESK. J was trimmed by 0 bases and V by 0 bases; bases with no gene match: 13. This CDR3 has 20 residues. Here the CDR3 reads CASSQENLRRSGGSYNEQFF. The CDR3 DNA is TGTGCCAGCAGCCAAGAGAATCTAAGGAGGAGCGGGGGCTCCTACAATGAGCAGTTCTTC. The full variable domain, rest sourced from reference TRBV14 and TRBJ2-1, is EAGVTQFPSHSVIEKGQTVTLRCDPISGHDNLYWYRRVMGKEIKFLLHFVKESKQDESGMPNNRFLAERTGGTYSTLKVQPAELEDSGVYFCASSQENLRRSGGSYNEQFFGPGTRLTVL.

The chain joins TRBV6-5 to TRBJ1-2; D is unresolved. The germline V gene encodes CDR1 MNHEY and CDR2 SVGAGI. The CDR3 covers 15 residues. The germline V and J ends were trimmed by 6 bases and 0 bases, with 14 bases remaining between them. The CDR3 protein is CASSPSSLTNYGYTF. The CDR3, as DNA: TGTGCCAGCAGCCCCTCCTCACTGACTAACTATGGCTACACCTTC.

The J gene is TRBJ2-3, the V gene TRBV7-2; TRBD2 matches 10 bases. Losses at the gene ends were 3 bases for V and 5 bases for J; bases not matched to a gene: 8. Germline CDR1 and CDR2: SGHTA and FQGNSA. The CDR3 is 16 residues long. CDR3 DNA: TGTGCCAGCAGCTTCCCGCCCCGACTAGCGGGAGATACGCAGTATTTT. It translates to CASSFPPRLAGDTQYF.

The gene calls are TRBV6-6 and TRBJ1-1; D gene unclear. This CDR3 is 14 amino acids long. Germline V lookup: CDR1 MNHNY, CDR2 SVGAGI (reference sequence). V was cut by 8 bases and J by 0 bases, with 13 bases left in between. The CDR3 here is CASRFLSMNTEAFF. CDR3 in DNA: TGTGCCAGCCGATTTCTCTCCATGAACACTGAAGCTTTCTTT.

V gene TRBV6-1 combines with J gene TRBJ2-3; D possibly corresponds to TRBD1 (5 bases). V was cut by 3 bases and J by 4 bases, with 14 bases left in between. Germline CDR1 and CDR2: MNHNS and SASEGT. The CDR3 has 15 amino acids. DNA of the CDR3: TGTGCCAGCAGTGAGGGGCTTGTGGGCTCAGATACGCAGTATTTT. Amino acid sequence: CASSEGLVGSDTQYF.